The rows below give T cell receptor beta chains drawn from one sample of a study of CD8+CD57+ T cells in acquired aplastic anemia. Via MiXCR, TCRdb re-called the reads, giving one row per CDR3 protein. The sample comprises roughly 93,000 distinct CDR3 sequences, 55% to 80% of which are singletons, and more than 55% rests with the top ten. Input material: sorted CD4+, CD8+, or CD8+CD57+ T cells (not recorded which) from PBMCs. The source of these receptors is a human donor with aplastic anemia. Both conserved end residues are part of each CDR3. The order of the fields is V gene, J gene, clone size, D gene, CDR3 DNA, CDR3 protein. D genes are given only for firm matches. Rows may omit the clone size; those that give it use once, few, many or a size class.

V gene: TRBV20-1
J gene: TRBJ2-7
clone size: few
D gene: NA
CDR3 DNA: TGCAGTGCTAGCAACGCTTACGAGCAGTACTTC
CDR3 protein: CSASNAYEQYF

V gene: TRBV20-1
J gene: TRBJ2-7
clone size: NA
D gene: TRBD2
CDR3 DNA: TGCAGTGCTAGAGAGGAGACTAGCCCATTCTACGAGCAGTACTTC
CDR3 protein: CSAREETSPFYEQYF

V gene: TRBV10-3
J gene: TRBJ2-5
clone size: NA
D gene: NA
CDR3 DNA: TGTGCCACGCGAAAGTCCGAAGAGACCCAGTACTTC
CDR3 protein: CATRKSEETQYF

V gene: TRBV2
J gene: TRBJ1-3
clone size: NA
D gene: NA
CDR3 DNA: TGTGCCAGTCTAAATAGGGGGGTTCTACTGCCTGGAAACACCATATATTTT
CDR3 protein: CASLNRGVLLPGNTIYF

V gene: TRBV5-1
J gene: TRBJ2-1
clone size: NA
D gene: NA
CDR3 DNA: TGCGCCAGCAGCTGGAGCAGGGGAGGTGAGCAGTTCTTC
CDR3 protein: CASSWSRGGEQFF

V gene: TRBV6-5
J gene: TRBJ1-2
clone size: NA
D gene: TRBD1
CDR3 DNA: TGTGCCAGCAGTTACTCGGACAGGGGAATCTATGGCTACACCTTC
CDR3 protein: CASSYSDRGIYGYTF

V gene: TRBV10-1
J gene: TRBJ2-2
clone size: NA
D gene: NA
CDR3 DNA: TGCGCCAGCGGGACACTCACCGGGGAGCTGTTTTTT
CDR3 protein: CASGTLTGELFF

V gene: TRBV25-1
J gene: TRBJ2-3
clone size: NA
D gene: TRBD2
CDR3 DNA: TGTGCCAGCAGTGAATACGCGGGGGGGTTCACAGATACGCAGTATTTT
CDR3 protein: CASSEYAGGFTDTQYF

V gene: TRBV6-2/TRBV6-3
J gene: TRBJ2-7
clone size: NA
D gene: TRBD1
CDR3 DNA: TGTGCCAGCACCGACTCGGGACAGGGGGCAACCTACGAGCAGTACTTC
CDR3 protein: CASTDSGQGATYEQYF

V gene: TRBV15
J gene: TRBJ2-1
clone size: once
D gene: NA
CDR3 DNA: TGTGCCACCAGCCCCGACAGGTTGGAGGGGAGTGAGCAGTTCTTC
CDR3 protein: CATSPDRLEGSEQFF

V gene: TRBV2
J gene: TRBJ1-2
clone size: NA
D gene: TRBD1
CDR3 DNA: TGCGCCAGCAGTGAAAACAGGGGGAACTATGGCTACACCTTC
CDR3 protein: CASSENRGNYGYTF

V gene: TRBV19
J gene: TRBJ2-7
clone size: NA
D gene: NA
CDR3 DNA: TGTGCCAGTAGGAAGGACGAAGCCTACGAGCAGTACTTC
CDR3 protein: CASRKDEAYEQYF

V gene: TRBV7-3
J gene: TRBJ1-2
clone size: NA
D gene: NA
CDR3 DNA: TGTGCCAGCAGTTCCGGGACGGACTATGGCTACACCTTC
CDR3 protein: CASSSGTDYGYTF

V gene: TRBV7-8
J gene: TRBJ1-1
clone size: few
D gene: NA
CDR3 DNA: TGTGCCAGCAGCTTCGGCAGGGAGGCTTTCTTT
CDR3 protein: CASSFGREAFF

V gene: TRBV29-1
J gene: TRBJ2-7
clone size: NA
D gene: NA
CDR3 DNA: TGCAGCGCCCTCGGGGAGAGGTACGAGCAGTACTTC
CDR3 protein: CSALGERYEQYF

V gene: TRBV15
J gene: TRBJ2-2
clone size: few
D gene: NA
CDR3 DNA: TGTGCCACCAGCGTCCAAAGGGGGTCCGGGGAGCTGTTTTTT
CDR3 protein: CATSVQRGSGELFF

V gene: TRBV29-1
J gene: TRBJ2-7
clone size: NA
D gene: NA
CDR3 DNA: TGCAGCGTTGAAAGCCACAACTACGAGCAGTACTTC
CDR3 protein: CSVESHNYEQYF

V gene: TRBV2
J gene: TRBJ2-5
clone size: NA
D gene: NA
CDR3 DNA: TGTGCCAGCGGGCAGGGGGAGACCCAGTACTTC
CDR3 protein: CASGQGETQYF

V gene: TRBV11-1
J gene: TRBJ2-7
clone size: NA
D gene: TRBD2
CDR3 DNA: TGTGCCAGCAGCTTCCGGGAACGGGAGGGCCGTTACGAGCAGTACTTC
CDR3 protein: CASSFREREGRYEQYF

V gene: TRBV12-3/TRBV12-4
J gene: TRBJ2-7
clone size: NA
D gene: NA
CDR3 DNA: TGTGCCAGCAGTTTGACGGTGGACGAGCAGTACTTC
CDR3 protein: CASSLTVDEQYF

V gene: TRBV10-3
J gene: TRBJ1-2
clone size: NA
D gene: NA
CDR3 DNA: TGTGCCATCAGTGATTATGGGAGCTATGGCTACACCTTC
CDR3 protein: CAISDYGSYGYTF

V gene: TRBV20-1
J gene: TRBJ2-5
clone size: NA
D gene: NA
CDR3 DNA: TGCAGTGCTAGGATCCGGGACAGTAAGGGGAGGCAAGAGACCCAGTACTTC
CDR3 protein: CSARIRDSKGRQETQYF

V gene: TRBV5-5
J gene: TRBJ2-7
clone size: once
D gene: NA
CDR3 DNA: TGTGCCAGCAGCTTGCTGGGGGCTGAAGAGCAGTACTTC
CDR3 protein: CASSLLGAEEQYF

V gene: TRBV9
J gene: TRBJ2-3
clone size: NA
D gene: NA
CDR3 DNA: TGTGCCAGCAGCGTGATGGTAATATCCACAGATACGCAGTATTTT
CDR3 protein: CASSVMVISTDTQYF

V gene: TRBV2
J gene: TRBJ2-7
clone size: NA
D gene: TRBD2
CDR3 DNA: TGTGCCAGCTGGACAGCGGGAGGTTACGAGCAGTACTTC
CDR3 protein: CASWTAGGYEQYF

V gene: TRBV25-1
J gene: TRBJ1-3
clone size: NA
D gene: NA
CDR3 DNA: TGTGCCAGCAGTGGTACAGATTCAAACACCATATATTTT
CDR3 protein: CASSGTDSNTIYF

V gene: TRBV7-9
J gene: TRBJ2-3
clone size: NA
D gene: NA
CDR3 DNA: TGTGCCAGCAGCCCGGCCGTGACCACAGATACGCAGTATTTT
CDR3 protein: CASSPAVTTDTQYF

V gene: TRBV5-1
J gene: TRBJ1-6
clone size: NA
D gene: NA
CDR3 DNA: TGCGCCAGCAGCTTGGTGAGTGGGTCAAATTCACTCCTCCACTTT
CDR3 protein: CASSLVSGSNSLLHF

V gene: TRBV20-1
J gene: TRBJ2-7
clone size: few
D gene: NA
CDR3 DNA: TGCAGTGCTAGCGGAGCCGGGGCCTACGAGCAGTACTTC
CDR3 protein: CSASGAGAYEQYF

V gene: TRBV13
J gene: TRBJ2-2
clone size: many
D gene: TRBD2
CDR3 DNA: TGTGCCAGCAGCTTCTCGGGGGGTGGATCCGGGGAGCTGTTTTTT
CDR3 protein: CASSFSGGGSGELFF

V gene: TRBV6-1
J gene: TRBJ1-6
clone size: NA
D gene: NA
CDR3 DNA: TGTGCCAGCAGTGGGTTGACAACTATTGGATCACCCCTCCACTTT
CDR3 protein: CASSGLTTIGSPLHF

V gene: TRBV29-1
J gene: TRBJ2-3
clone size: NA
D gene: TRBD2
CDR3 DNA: TGCAGCGTTGCGCGGACTAGCGGGGGGGCTTATACGCAGTATTTT
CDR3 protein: CSVARTSGGAYTQYF

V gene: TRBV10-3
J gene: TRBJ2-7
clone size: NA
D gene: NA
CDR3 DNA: TGTGCCAGCAGTTACGCAGGGGCCTACGAGCAGTACTTC
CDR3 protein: CASSYAGAYEQYF

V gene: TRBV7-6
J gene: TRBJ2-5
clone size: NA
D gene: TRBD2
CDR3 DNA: TGTGCCAGCAGCTTAGAGCTAGCGGGAGGGGGAGAGACCCAGTACTTC
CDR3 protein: CASSLELAGGGETQYF

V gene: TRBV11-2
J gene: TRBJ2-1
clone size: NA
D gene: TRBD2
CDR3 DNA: TGTGCCAGCAGCTTTAGCGGGGGGTCAGGTGAGCAGTTCTTC
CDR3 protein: CASSFSGGSGEQFF

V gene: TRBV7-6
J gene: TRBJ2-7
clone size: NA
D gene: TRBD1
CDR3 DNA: TGTGCCAGCAGCGTAGTACAAAGGACAGGGGGCGAAGACGAGCAGTACTTC
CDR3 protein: CASSVVQRTGGEDEQYF

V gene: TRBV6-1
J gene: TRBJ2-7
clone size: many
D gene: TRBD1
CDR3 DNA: TGTGCCAGCAGTGAATGGGGCAGGGGGCGCGACGAGCAGTACTTC
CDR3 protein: CASSEWGRGRDEQYF

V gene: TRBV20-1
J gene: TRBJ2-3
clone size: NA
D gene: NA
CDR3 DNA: TGCAGTGCCCGCAAGATGACTCGGGGAAGCACAGATACGCAGTATTTT
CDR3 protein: CSARKMTRGSTDTQYF

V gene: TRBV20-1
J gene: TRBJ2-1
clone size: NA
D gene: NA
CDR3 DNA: TGCAGTGCTAGCGGGAGAGAGAATGAGCAGTTCTTC
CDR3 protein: CSASGRENEQFF

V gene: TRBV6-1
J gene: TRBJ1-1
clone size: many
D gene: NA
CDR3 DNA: TGTGCCAGCACGCTGAACACTGAAGCTTTCTTT
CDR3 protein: CASTLNTEAFF

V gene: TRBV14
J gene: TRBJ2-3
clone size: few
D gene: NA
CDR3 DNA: TGTGCCAGCAGCCAGAATAGGGATACGCAGTATTTT
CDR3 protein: CASSQNRDTQYF

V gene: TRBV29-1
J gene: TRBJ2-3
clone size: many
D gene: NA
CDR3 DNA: TGCAGCGTTGGGATGTGGGGAAGCGGCACAGATACGCAGTATTTT
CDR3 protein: CSVGMWGSGTDTQYF

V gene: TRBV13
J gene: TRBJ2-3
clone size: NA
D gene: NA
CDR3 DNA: TGTGCCAGCAGCCCCCCCTGGCAGGGGTGGGTAACAGATACGCAGTATTTT
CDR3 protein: CASSPPWQGWVTDTQYF